The T cell receptor (beta chain) under discussion was sequenced for a study of T cells after posttransplantation cyclophosphamide. Sequenced by immunoSEQ multiplex PCR; TCRdb stores in-frame clones only, minus some. This record lists thousands of clones, none seen once only, and the top ten clones contain 10%. This clone was recorded at least ten times. As yet, its antigen is unknown. Study-level results: Recipient CMV seropositivity and CMV reactivation strongly tracked TRB clonality. Donor CD8+ memory clones often dominated recipient blood repertoires at later times. Tissue-infiltrating T cells from skin or gut overlapped little with blood T cells.

A marrow graft followed busulfan-fludarabine conditioning, with cyclophosphamide on days +3 and +4. The specimen comprised PBMCs, sampled after allogeneic stem cell transplant with posttransplant cyclophosphamide. This TCR was recovered from a female patient aged 50 to 60 who received an allogeneic stem cell transplant from a related donor, was CMV-positive, and had no GVHD. Some T cells may be graft donor cells.

The CDR3 coding sequence is TGTGCCAGCAGCCCGAGGACGAGCGGGAGGCGGGTTAGCACAGATACGCAGTATTTT. It codes for CASSPRTSGRRVSTDTQYF. This sequence joins TRBV5-6 and TRBJ2-3, with TRBD2 matching over 9 bases. Germline V gene data show CDR1 as SGHDT and CDR2 as YYEEEE. J gave up 0 bases and V 4 bases, and 15 bases lay outside the gene matches. The CDR3 spans 19 residues.